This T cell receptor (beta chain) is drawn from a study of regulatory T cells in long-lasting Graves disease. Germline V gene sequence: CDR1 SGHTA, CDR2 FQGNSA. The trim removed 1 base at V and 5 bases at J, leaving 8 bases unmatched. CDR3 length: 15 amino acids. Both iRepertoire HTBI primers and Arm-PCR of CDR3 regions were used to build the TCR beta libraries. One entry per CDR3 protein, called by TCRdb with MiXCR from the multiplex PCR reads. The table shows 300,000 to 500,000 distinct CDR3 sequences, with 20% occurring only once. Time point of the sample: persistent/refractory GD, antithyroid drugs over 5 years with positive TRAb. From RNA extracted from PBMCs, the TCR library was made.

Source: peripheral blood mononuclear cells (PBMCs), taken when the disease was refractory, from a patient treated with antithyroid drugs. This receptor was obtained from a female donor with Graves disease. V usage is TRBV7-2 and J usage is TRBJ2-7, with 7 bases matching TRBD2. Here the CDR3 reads CASSLGSSGLHEQYF. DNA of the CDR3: TGTGCCAGCAGCTTAGGATCTAGCGGACTACACGAGCAGTACTTC.